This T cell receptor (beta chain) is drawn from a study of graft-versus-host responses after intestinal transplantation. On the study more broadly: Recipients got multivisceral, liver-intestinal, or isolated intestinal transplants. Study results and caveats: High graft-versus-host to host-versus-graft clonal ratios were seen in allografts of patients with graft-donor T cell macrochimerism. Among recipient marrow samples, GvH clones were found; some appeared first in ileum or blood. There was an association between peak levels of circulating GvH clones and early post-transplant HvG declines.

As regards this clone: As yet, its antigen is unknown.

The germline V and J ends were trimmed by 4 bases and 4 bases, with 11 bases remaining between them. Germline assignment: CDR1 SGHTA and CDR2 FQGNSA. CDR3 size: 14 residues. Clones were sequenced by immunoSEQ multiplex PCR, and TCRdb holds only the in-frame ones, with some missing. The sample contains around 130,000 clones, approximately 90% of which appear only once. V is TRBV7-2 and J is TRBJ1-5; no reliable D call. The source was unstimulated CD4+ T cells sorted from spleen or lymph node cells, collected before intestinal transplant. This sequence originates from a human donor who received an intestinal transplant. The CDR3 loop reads CASSWVISNQPQHF. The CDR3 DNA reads TGTGCCAGCAGCTGGGTTATTTCGAATCAGCCCCAGCATTTT.